This TCR beta chain stems from a study of blood T cell repertoires in COVID-19. Study overall: Both acute and convalescent COVID-19 samples were obtained from the United States, Italy and Spain. From T cells, B-cell-depleted T cells, or PBMCs came the material, which was cDNA or gDNA.

The table came from immunoSEQ multiplex PCR; TCRdb's copy has only in-frame clones and leaves some out. This sample has around 400,000 clones, with about 90% found just once. Germline V gene lookup returns CDR1 MNHNY and CDR2 SVGAGI (reference sequence). There are 13 residues in the CDR3. The source of this sequence is a woman aged 25 to 39 with COVID-19, enrolled during active disease. The chain carries TRBV6-6 and TRBJ2-7; 11 nucleotides agree with TRBD1. Material: peripheral blood. The DNA for the CDR3 is TGTGCTTCCGGGGACAGGGGGGAGTACGAGCAGTACTTC. Amino acids: CASGDRGEYEQYF.